A few counts support the clone carrying this T cell receptor (beta chain). The antigen remains unidentified. MiXCR was run by TCRdb on the 5' RACE reads, yielding one entry per CDR3 protein. The sample consists of hundreds of thousands of distinct CDR3 sequences, 8.5% to 9.5% of them appearing once. CDR1 and CDR2 from the germline V gene are SGHRS and YFSETQ. Trimming left V 0 bases short and J 7 bases short, with 14 bases between. This CDR3 contains 15 residues. This record comes from a study of identical twins. The study's findings and limits: Zero-insertion results could be subject to partial confounding by invariant MAIT and iNKT cells.

This sample was also put to use in a study of yellow fever vaccine responses in identical twins.

The specimen sequenced was PBMCs. The source is a woman between 18 and 30 years old in good health. J is TRBJ2-1 and V is TRBV5-1, with D perhaps matching TRBD2 (7 bases). The CDR3 loop is CASSLDPGGSNEQFF. In nucleotides, the CDR3 is TGCGCCAGCAGCTTGGACCCGGGGGGCTCGAATGAGCAGTTCTTC.